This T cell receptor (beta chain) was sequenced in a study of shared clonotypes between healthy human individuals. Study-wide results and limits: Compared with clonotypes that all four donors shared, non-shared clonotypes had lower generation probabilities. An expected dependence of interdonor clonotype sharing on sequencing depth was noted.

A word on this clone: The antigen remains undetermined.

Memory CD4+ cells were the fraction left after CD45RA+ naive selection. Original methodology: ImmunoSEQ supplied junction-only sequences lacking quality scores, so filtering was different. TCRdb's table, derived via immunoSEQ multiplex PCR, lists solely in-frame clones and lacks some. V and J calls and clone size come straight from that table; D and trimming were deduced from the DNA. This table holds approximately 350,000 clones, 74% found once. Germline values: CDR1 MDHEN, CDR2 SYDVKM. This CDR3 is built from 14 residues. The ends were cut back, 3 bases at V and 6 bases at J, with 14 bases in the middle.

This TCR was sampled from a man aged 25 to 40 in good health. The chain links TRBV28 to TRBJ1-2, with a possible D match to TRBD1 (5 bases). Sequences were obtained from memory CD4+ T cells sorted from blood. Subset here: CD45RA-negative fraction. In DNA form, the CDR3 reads TGTGCCAGCAGTTTGCCCAACTGGGGGAATGGCTACACCTTC. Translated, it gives CASSLPNWGNGYTF.